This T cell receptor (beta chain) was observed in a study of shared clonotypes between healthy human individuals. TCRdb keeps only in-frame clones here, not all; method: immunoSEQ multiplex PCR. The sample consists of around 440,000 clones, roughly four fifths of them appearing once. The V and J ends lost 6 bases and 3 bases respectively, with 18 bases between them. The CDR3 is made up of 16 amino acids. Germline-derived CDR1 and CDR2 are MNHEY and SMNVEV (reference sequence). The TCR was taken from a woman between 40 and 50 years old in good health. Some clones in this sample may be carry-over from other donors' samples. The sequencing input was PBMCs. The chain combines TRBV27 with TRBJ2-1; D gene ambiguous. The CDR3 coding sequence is TGTGCCAGCAGCCTTACTACCGTGCGGTACTACAATGAGCAGTTCTTC. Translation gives CASSLTTVRYYNEQFF.